The 28 T cell receptor beta chains below were found in one sample sequenced in a study of blood T cell repertoires in COVID-19. Method: immunoSEQ multiplex PCR; TCRdb's copy keeps in-frame clones and lacks some. The table lists approximately 150,000 clones, roughly 80% of them singletons. The sample comprised peripheral blood. All receptors come from a man aged 50-59 years with active or convalescent COVID-19.

The chain carries TRBV24-1 and TRBJ2-5; 7 bases match TRBD2. Germline CDR1 is KGHDR and CDR2 is SFDVKD. V shed 5 bases and J 0 bases; nucleotides not matched to a gene: 2. The CDR3 totals 14 residues. DNA of the CDR3: TGTGCCACCAGTGTGGGGGGGAACCAAGAGACCCAGTACTTC. It is translated as CATSVGGNQETQYF.

This clone appeared once. The V gene is TRBV14, the J gene TRBJ1-2; D gene uncertain. Trimming stripped 1 base from V and 8 bases from J, with 14 bases between. The germline V gene encodes CDR1 SGHDN and CDR2 FVKESK. The CDR3 extends over 14 amino acids. The CDR3 DNA is TGTGCCAGCAGCCAAGCACGGACGGCGGGAGGCTACACCTTC. This sequence encodes CASSQARTAGGYTF.

This chain links TRBV3-1 (or the pseudogene TRBV3-2) with TRBJ2-1, with D possibly matching TRBD1 (6 bases). CDR1 and CDR2 (germline): LGHDT, YNNKEL (reference sequence). This CDR3 spans 14 amino acids. Trimming shortened V by 1 base and J by 4 bases, and 8 bases separated the two germline ends. The CDR3, as DNA: TGTGCCAGCAGCCAAGTCACAGGGTACAATGAGCAGTTCTTC. It encodes CASSQVTGYNEQFF.

The chain couples TRBV7-3 to TRBJ1-3; a weak D match, TRBD1 (6 bases). Germline CDR1 and CDR2: SGHTA and FQGTGA. This CDR3 has 15 amino acids. Trimming took off 5 bases at V and 0 bases at J, with 11 bases between the two ends. CDR3 amino acids: CASSATGSSGNTIYF. The CDR3 nucleotides are TGTGCCAGCAGCGCAACAGGGTCCTCTGGAAACACCATATATTTT.

This clone has a handful of counts. V usage is TRBV9 and J usage is TRBJ1-6; D remains ambiguous. The CDR3 contains 13 residues. Germline CDR1 SGDLS, CDR2 YYNGEE. Trimming shortened V by 10 bases and J by 6 bases, and 14 bases separated the two germline ends. CDR3 sequence (DNA): TGTGCCTGTTCAGCGGAGATTAATTCACCCCTCCACTTT. Translating gives CACSAEINSPLHF.

The rearrangement joins TRBV7-9 to TRBJ1-1; 8 bases match TRBD1. Germline trimming cut 5 bases from V and 3 bases from J; bases unmatched to any gene: 5. Germline V CDR1 and CDR2: SEHNR, FQNEAQ (reference sequence). The CDR3 extends over 14 amino acids. CDR3: CASSQTGVDTEAFF. CDR3 nucleotide sequence: TGTGCCAGCAGCCAGACAGGGGTAGACACTGAAGCTTTCTTT.

A single count supports this clone. This chain uses TRBV9 with TRBJ2-2; the D gene is possibly TRBD1 (6 bases). V shed 0 bases and J shed 3 bases, with 9 bases lying between them. This CDR3 is 15 amino acids long. Germline values: CDR1 SGDLS, CDR2 YYNGEE. The CDR3 reads CASSVEGTHTGELFF. As DNA, the CDR3 is TGTGCCAGCAGCGTAGAAGGGACACACACCGGGGAGCTGTTTTTT.

The J gene is TRBJ2-3, the V gene TRBV15; 8 bases map to TRBD2. With V trimmed by 5 bases and J by 0 bases, 4 bases remained unmatched. CDR1 is LNHNV and CDR2 is YYDKDF in the germline V gene (reference sequence). The CDR3 length is 15 residues. This CDR3 is CATSLAGSSTDTQYF. The CDR3 nucleotides read TGTGCCACCAGCCTAGCGGGCTCTAGCACAGATACGCAGTATTTT.

The gene calls are TRBV28 and TRBJ2-7, with 8 positions matching TRBD2. The CDR3 extends over 13 amino acids. J was trimmed by 4 bases and V by 6 bases; bases with no gene match: 5. Germline CDR1 and CDR2: MDHEN and SYDVKM. CDR3 sequence: CASRLAGKYEQYF. The CDR3 nucleotides read TGTGCCAGCAGATTAGCGGGGAAATACGAGCAGTACTTC.

The chain carries TRBV4-1 and TRBJ1-2; 8 bases are shared with TRBD1. This CDR3 is 15 amino acids long. CDR1 and CDR2 (germline): MGHRA, YSYEKL. The V segment lost 5 bases and the J segment 1 base; nucleotides outside the gene matches: 6. CDR3 in DNA: TGCGCCAGCAGCTCGAGACAGGGGATTAACTATGGCTACACCTTC. It is translated as CASSSRQGINYGYTF.

The chain employs TRBV5-1 and TRBJ1-1; D perhaps matches TRBD1 (5 bases). The CDR3 extends over 15 amino acids. With 0 bases removed from V and 1 base from J, the gap between germline ends came to 10 bases. From germline, CDR1 is SGHRS and CDR2 YFSETQ. CDR3 loop: CASSLGGARNTEAFF. Written as DNA, the CDR3 is TGCGCCAGCAGCTTGGGCGGGGCTCGGAACACTGAAGCTTTCTTT.

J is TRBJ1-6 and V is TRBV7-9; 7 nucleotides agree with TRBD1. J lost 7 bases, V lost 5 bases, and 8 bases had no gene match. CDR1 is SEHNR and CDR2 is FQNEAQ in the germline V gene (reference sequence). There are 15 residues in the CDR3. CDR3 sequence reads: CASSVQGLNNSPLHF. CDR3 DNA: TGTGCCAGCAGCGTACAGGGGCTAAACAATTCACCCCTCCACTTT.

The rearrangement joins TRBV29-1 to TRBJ2-3, with D tentatively TRBD1 (6 bases). The germline V and J ends were trimmed by 2 bases and 4 bases, with 13 bases remaining between them. CDR1 is SQVTM and CDR2 is ANQGSEA in the germline V gene. The CDR3 loop spans 14 amino acids. CDR3 DNA sequence: TGCAGCGTTGAAAGACAGGTCGGCTCAGATACGCAGTATTTT. Protein product: CSVERQVGSDTQYF.

V usage is TRBV5-1 and J usage is TRBJ1-5; weak D call: TRBD1 (5 bases). From germline, CDR1 is SGHRS and CDR2 YFSETQ. Trimming took 3 bases from V and 4 from J, leaving 23 bases between them. The CDR3 runs 18 residues. The CDR3 region is CASSWRQHTDGQNQPQHF. CDR3 sequence (DNA): TGCGCCAGCAGCTGGCGACAGCACACTGATGGGCAAAATCAGCCCCAGCATTTT.

The gene calls are TRBV10-3 and TRBJ1-3, with 8 positions matching TRBD1. V gave up 10 bases and J gave up 2 bases; unmatched junction bases: 10. There are 15 residues in the CDR3. Looked up from germline, CDR1 is ENHRY and CDR2 is SYGVKD. CDR3 protein: CATSTGTGAGNTIYF. Written as DNA, the CDR3 is TGTGCCACTTCGACCGGGACAGGCGCTGGAAACACCATATATTTT.

CDR3 sequence reads: CAISTELSGNTIYF. In DNA, the CDR3 is TGTGCCATCAGTACCGAACTGTCTGGAAACACCATATATTTT. V gene TRBV10-3 combines with J gene TRBJ1-3; D is ambiguous. V gave up 5 bases and J gave up 1 base, with 9 bases separating them. CDR3 length equals 14 residues. Germline loops: CDR1 ENHRY, CDR2 SYGVKD.

The chain combines TRBV4-1 with TRBJ1-2, with a weak D call TRBD1 (5 bases). Trimming took 0 bases from V and 4 from J, leaving 9 bases between them. There are 14 residues in the CDR3. Germline-derived CDR1 and CDR2 are MGHRA and YSYEKL. The CDR3 here is CASSQESQGYGYTF. DNA of the CDR3: TGCGCCAGCAGCCAAGAATCCCAGGGCTATGGCTACACCTTC.

The chain uses TRBV19 and TRBJ1-3; 7 bases agree with TRBD1. J gave up 0 bases and V 7 bases, and 6 bases lay outside the gene matches. The CDR3 is 15 residues long. Germline loops: CDR1 LNHDA, CDR2 SQIVND (reference sequence). Here the CDR3 reads CASTFWDSSGNTIYF. CDR3 nucleotides: TGTGCCAGTACCTTTTGGGACAGCTCTGGAAACACCATATATTTT.

This chain joins TRBV21-1 and TRBJ1-6; TRBD1 is taken as the D call from the table, unchecked against the DNA. TRBV21-1 counts as a pseudogene. The CDR3 runs 17 residues. CDR3 nucleotides: TGTGCCAGCAGACTAATCTGCCCGGGACAGGGTCCTTCACCCCTCCACTTT. It yields the protein CASRLICPGQGPSPLHF.

The V gene is TRBV9, the J gene TRBJ2-3; 9 bases are shared with TRBD2. Germline V gives CDR1 SGDLS, CDR2 YYNGEE. This CDR3 is 15 amino acids long. V lost 3 bases to trimming and J lost 0 bases; unmatched junction nucleotides: 2. The CDR3 protein is CASSGLAESTDTQYF. The DNA for the CDR3 is TGTGCCAGCAGCGGACTAGCGGAAAGCACAGATACGCAGTATTTT.

This clone was counted between two and nine times. The chain joins TRBV28 to TRBJ2-4, with D possibly TRBD2 on 5 matching bases. Deletions cut 6 bases from V and 0 bases from J, with 9 bases between. Germline V CDR1 and CDR2: MDHEN, SYDVKM. This CDR3 region has 14 residues. The chain's CDR3 is CASSPRVAKNIQYF. Written as DNA, the CDR3 is TGTGCCAGCAGCCCGAGGGTAGCCAAAAACATTCAGTACTTC.

The rearrangement joins TRBV5-6 to TRBJ2-1, with TRBD2 as a possible D gene (5 bases). This CDR3 contains 13 residues. Germline V CDR1 and CDR2: SGHDT, YYEEEE. Trimming removed 4 bases from V and 6 bases from J, with 11 bases in between. Here the CDR3 DNA reads TGTGCCAGCAGCACCGCTAGCAGCAATGAGCAGTTCTTC. Protein product: CASSTASSNEQFF.

The rearrangement links TRBV11-3 to TRBJ2-2, with TRBD1 identical over 10 bases. The germline gives CDR1 SGHNT, CDR2 YENEEA. The CDR3 consists of 15 residues. Trimming cost V 4 bases and J 5 bases; bases outside gene matches: 4. The CDR3 spells CASSSRQGATGELFF. The CDR3 DNA sequence: TGTGCCAGCAGCTCAAGACAGGGGGCGACCGGGGAGCTGTTTTTT.

The sample holds a few counts of this clone. The J gene is TRBJ1-1, the V gene TRBV6-5, with TRBD1 matching over 7 bases. There are 13 residues in the CDR3. V was pared by 10 bases and J by 7 bases, with 12 bases of the junction left unmatched. Germline CDR1 reads MNHEY; CDR2 reads SVGAGI. DNA for the CDR3: TGTGCCATTCTGCAGGGGGTCAGAGGTGAAGCTTTCTTT. Protein sequence: CAILQGVRGEAFF.

In its sample, this clone was seen a few times. The V gene is TRBV28, the J gene TRBJ2-7; D perhaps matches TRBD1 (5 bases). Germline V gives CDR1 MDHEN, CDR2 SYDVKM. The CDR3 totals 14 residues. V was pared by 2 bases and J by 4 bases, with 12 bases between. CDR3 in DNA: TGTGCCAGCAGTTTACGGCAGGGTCGGTACGAGCAGTACTTC. Translation: CASSLRQGRYEQYF.

The chain joins TRBV5-1 to TRBJ1-2; tentative D call: TRBD1 (5 bases). The CDR3 covers 14 residues. V gave up 0 bases and J gave up 0 bases, with 6 bases separating them. CDR1 is SGHRS, CDR2 YFSETQ, per germline. The CDR3 is CASSLETANYGYTF. The CDR3 DNA follows: TGCGCCAGCAGCTTGGAGACAGCTAACTATGGCTACACCTTC.

The gene calls are TRBV20-1 and TRBJ2-2, with no clear D. The CDR3 is 11 residues long. From germline, CDR1 is DFQATT and CDR2 SNEGSKA (reference sequence). The ends were cut back, 6 bases at V and 7 bases at J, with 9 bases in the middle. DNA for the CDR3: TGCAGTGCCCTGGTAGTCGGGGAGCTGTTTTTT. Its translation is CSALVVGELFF.

The chain carries TRBV3-1 (or the pseudogene TRBV3-2) and TRBJ2-2; TRBD2 might be the D (5 bases). The V gene's germline CDR1 is LGHDT and CDR2 YNNKEL (reference sequence). The CDR3 length is 16 residues. V lost 4 bases to trimming and J lost 7 bases, with 19 bases between them. CDR3 residues: CASSPHSAIGVGELFF. The CDR3 nucleotides are TGTGCCAGCAGCCCCCATAGCGCGATTGGGGTCGGGGAGCTGTTTTTT.